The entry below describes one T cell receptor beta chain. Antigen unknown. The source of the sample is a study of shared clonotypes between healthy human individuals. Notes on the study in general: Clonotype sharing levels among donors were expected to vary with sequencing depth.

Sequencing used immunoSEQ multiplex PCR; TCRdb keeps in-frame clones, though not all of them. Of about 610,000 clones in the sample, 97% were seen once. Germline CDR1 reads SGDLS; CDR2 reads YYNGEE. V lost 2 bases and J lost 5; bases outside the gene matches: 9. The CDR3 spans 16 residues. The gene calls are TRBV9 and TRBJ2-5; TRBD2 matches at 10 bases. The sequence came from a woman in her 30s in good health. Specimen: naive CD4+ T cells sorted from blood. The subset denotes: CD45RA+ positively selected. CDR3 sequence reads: CASSVGLAPMGETQYF. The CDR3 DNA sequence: TGTGCCAGCAGCGTGGGACTAGCGCCCATGGGGGAGACCCAGTACTTC.